A selection of T cell receptor beta chains follows, all from one sample in a study of CD8 T cells in Susac syndrome. TCRdb itself ran the immunoSEQ multiplex PCR reads through MiXCR, one entry per CDR3 protein. The sample records about 140,000 distinct CDR3 sequences, approximately 95% being singletons. Sequencing was carried out using CD4+ T cells from PBMCs. All receptors come from a human donor with Susac syndrome. Each CDR3 is given with its conserved first and last residue. The D gene is left open where the match is weak. Clone size is given for some rows only: seen once, a few or many times, or a class if the clone is expanded.

j_call	cdr3_length	v_call	clone_size	d_call	cdr3_aa	cdr3_nt
TRBJ2-5	13	TRBV20-1	NA	TRBD2	CSVLAGGEETQYF	TGCAGTGTCCTAGCGGGGGGAGAAGAGACCCAGTACTTC
TRBJ2-2	14	TRBV20-1	NA	NA	CSASKGGNTGELFF	TGCAGTGCTAGCAAGGGGGGGAACACCGGGGAGCTGTTTTTT
TRBJ2-2	14	TRBV5-1	NA	NA	CASSLAERRGELFF	TGCGCCAGCAGCTTGGCTGAGAGGAGAGGGGAGCTGTTTTTT
TRBJ1-1	17	TRBV12-3/TRBV12-4	NA	TRBD1	CASSQRQGFRMNTEAFF	TGTGCCAGCAGTCAGCGACAGGGGTTTAGGATGAACACTGAAGCTTTCTTT
TRBJ2-7	14	TRBV6-5	NA	NA	CASSRTPSSYEQYF	TGTGCCAGCAGTCGGACCCCCAGCTCCTACGAGCAGTACTTC
TRBJ2-7	14	TRBV28	NA	TRBD2	CASGGGLPSGEQYF	TGTGCATCTGGGGGGGGACTACCTTCGGGCGAGCAGTACTTC
TRBJ2-7	15	TRBV9	once	TRBD2	CASSVTAGGMNEQYF	TGTGCCAGCAGCGTAACAGCGGGGGGAATGAACGAGCAGTACTTC
TRBJ2-3	14	TRBV29-1	NA	TRBD1	CSVYITGGLDTQYF	TGCAGCGTTTATATCACAGGGGGTCTAGATACGCAGTATTTT
TRBJ2-7	13	TRBV29-1	NA	NA	CSVRGGSRGEQYF	TGCAGCGTAAGGGGGGGGAGTCGCGGCGAGCAGTACTTC
TRBJ2-1	17	TRBV18	NA	TRBD1	CASSPPGWTGGINEQFF	TGTGCCAGCTCACCACCCGGTTGGACAGGGGGAATCAATGAGCAGTTCTTC
TRBJ2-3	13	TRBV7-2	NA	NA	CASSVSGGDTQYF	TGTGCCAGCAGCGTTAGCGGAGGAGATACGCAGTATTTT
TRBJ1-1	14	TRBV9	once	NA	CASSVATRGTEAFF	TGTGCCAGCAGCGTAGCTACAAGAGGGACTGAAGCTTTCTTT
TRBJ2-3	11	TRBV30	NA	NA	CSGGTTDTQYF	TGTAGTGGGGGTACCACAGATACGCAGTATTTT
TRBJ2-4	15	TRBV3-1	NA	TRBD2	CASSQVGRGKNIQYF	TGTGCCAGCAGCCAAGTTGGGAGGGGCAAAAACATTCAGTACTTC
TRBJ1-2	14	TRBV7-9	NA	NA	CASSPGIDIFGYTF	TGTGCCAGCAGCCCCGGAATAGACATTTTTGGCTACACCTTC
TRBJ1-4	13	TRBV19	NA	NA	CASRTEGYEKLFF	TGTGCCAGTAGGACCGAGGGGTATGAAAAACTGTTTTTT
TRBJ2-1	14	TRBV9	once	NA	CASSVLASYNEQFF	TGTGCCAGCAGCGTTCTAGCGTCCTACAATGAGCAGTTCTTC
TRBJ2-5	13	TRBV20-1	NA	NA	CSARRTNQETQYF	TGCAGTGCTAGGAGGACAAATCAAGAGACCCAGTACTTC
TRBJ2-3	17	TRBV14	once	NA	CASSPPNGWVRADTQYF	TGTGCCAGCAGCCCCCCGAACGGATGGGTGAGGGCAGATACGCAGTATTTT
TRBJ2-1	15	TRBV20-1	NA	TRBD2	CSARELAVFYNEQFF	TGCAGTGCTAGGGAGCTAGCGGTTTTCTACAATGAGCAGTTCTTC
TRBJ2-1	16	TRBV4-1	NA	TRBD2	CASSQVVSGSYNEQFF	TGCGCCAGCAGCCAAGTTGTTAGCGGGAGTTACAATGAGCAGTTCTTC
TRBJ2-7	15	TRBV7-2	NA	TRBD2	CASSFYSGRVSEQYF	TGTGCCAGCAGCTTTTATAGCGGGAGGGTTAGCGAGCAGTACTTC
TRBJ2-7	15	TRBV21-1	NA	NA	CASSQRVSGDYEQYF	TGTGCCAGCAGCCAACGTGTGAGCGGGGACTACGAGCAGTACTTC
TRBJ2-1	16	TRBV18	NA	NA	CASSPLLVGTYNEQFF	TGTGCCAGCTCACCACTCCTGGTGGGAACCTACAATGAGCAGTTCTTC
TRBJ2-7	13	TRBV12-3/TRBV12-4	NA	TRBD2	CASSTSASYEQYF	TGTGCCAGCAGTACTAGCGCCTCCTACGAGCAGTACTTC
TRBJ2-3	12	TRBV20-1	NA	NA	CSAKLGVLRQYF	TGCAGTGCTAAACTCGGGGTTTTAAGGCAGTATTTT
TRBJ2-2	14	TRBV3-1	once	NA	CASSQGLPRGELFF	TGTGCCAGCAGCCAGGGACTCCCCCGCGGGGAGCTGTTTTTT
TRBJ2-5	18	TRBV7-8	NA	NA	CASNRGYRSQEMFSTQYF	TGTGCCAGCAATAGAGGGTACAGGAGTCAAGAGATGTTCTCCACCCAGTACTTC
TRBJ1-2	14	TRBV18	few	TRBD1	CASSPDRGNYGYTF	TGTGCCAGCTCGCCGGACAGGGGAAACTATGGCTACACCTTC
TRBJ1-1	15	TRBV9	NA	TRBD1	CASSAERTGMTEAFF	TGTGCCAGCAGCGCTGAGAGGACAGGGATGACTGAAGCTTTCTTT
TRBJ2-7	16	TRBV4-2	NA	TRBD1	CASSQVPGTGTNEQYF	TGTGCCAGCAGCCAAGTCCCGGGGACAGGGACGAACGAGCAGTACTTC
TRBJ2-2	14	TRBV6-2/TRBV6-3	NA	NA	CASSYSESSGELFF	TGTGCCAGCAGTTACTCGGAGAGCTCCGGGGAGCTGTTTTTT
TRBJ1-1	14	TRBV7-2	NA	NA	CASSLSPAVTEAFF	TGTGCCAGCAGCTTAAGTCCAGCGGTCACTGAAGCTTTCTTT
TRBJ1-6	11	TRBV28	NA	NA	CASSQNSPLHF	TGTGCCAGCAGCCAGAATTCACCCCTCCACTTT
TRBJ1-3	14	TRBV18	once	NA	CASSPQVLENTIYF	TGTGCCAGCTCACCTCAAGTGCTGGAGAACACCATATATTTT
TRBJ1-2	14	TRBV4-3	NA	NA	CASSPHEAGYGYTF	TGCGCCAGCAGCCCCCACGAGGCGGGCTATGGCTACACCTTC
TRBJ2-1	16	TRBV4-3	NA	TRBD2	CASSQDLASGSNEQFF	TGCGCCAGCAGCCAAGATCTCGCTAGCGGGAGCAATGAGCAGTTCTTC
TRBJ2-5	14	TRBV30	NA	NA	CAWRPSGAMETQYF	TGTGCCTGGAGGCCTTCGGGGGCGATGGAGACCCAGTACTTC
TRBJ1-1	13	TRBV29-1	few	NA	CSVVRQMNTEAFF	TGCAGCGTTGTTCGTCAGATGAACACTGAAGCTTTCTTT
TRBJ2-2	15	TRBV29-1	once	NA	CSVLYAGRVTGELFF	TGCAGCGTGCTGTATGCAGGGCGGGTCACCGGGGAGCTGTTTTTT
TRBJ2-1	13	TRBV5-1	NA	NA	CASSFDGYNEQFF	TGCGCCAGCAGCTTCGACGGGTACAATGAGCAGTTCTTC
TRBJ1-4	14	TRBV30	NA	NA	CAWSPGTGLKKLFF	TGTGCCTGGAGTCCGGGAACTGGATTAAAAAAACTGTTTTTT
TRBJ2-7	12	TRBV29-1	NA	NA	CSVAGTGYEQYF	TGCAGCGTTGCAGGGACCGGCTACGAGCAGTACTTC
TRBJ2-3	14	TRBV24-1	NA	NA	CATSDPQGTDTQYF	TGTGCCACCAGTGATCCTCAGGGCACAGATACGCAGTATTTT
TRBJ2-5	16	TRBV4-2	NA	TRBD2	CASSQDPWEGRQTQYF	TGTGCCAGCAGCCAAGATCCGTGGGAGGGTCGGCAGACCCAGTACTTC
TRBJ1-2	14	TRBV7-8	NA	TRBD1	CASSLGTGGLGYTF	TGTGCCAGCAGCCTGGGGACAGGGGGCCTTGGCTACACCTTC
TRBJ2-3	15	TRBV29-1	NA	NA	CSVESSGRRTDTQYF	TGCAGCGTTGAATCCAGCGGGCGACGCACAGATACGCAGTATTTT
TRBJ1-2	12	TRBV30	NA	NA	CAWSRQNYGYTF	TGTGCCTGGAGTCGACAGAACTATGGCTACACCTTC
TRBJ2-7	16	TRBV7-2	NA	TRBD1	CASSLGLGQGIYEQYF	TGTGCCAGCAGCTTAGGCCTGGGACAGGGGATATACGAGCAGTACTTC
TRBJ1-2	15	TRBV9	NA	NA	CASSVDTGQVYGYTF	TGTGCCAGCAGCGTAGATACGGGCCAAGTCTATGGCTACACCTTC
TRBJ1-6	16	TRBV27	NA	NA	CASTLGSSSYNSPLHF	TGTGCCAGCACCCTAGGGAGTAGCTCCTATAATTCACCCCTCCACTTT
TRBJ1-3	14	TRBV15	NA	NA	CATSNPGSGNTIYF	TGTGCCACCAGCAACCCCGGCTCTGGAAACACCATATATTTT
TRBJ2-7	16	TRBV11-2	NA	TRBD1	CASSLAAGTGVYEQYF	TGTGCCAGCAGCCTCGCCGCCGGGACAGGGGTCTACGAGCAGTACTTC
TRBJ1-5	14	TRBV5-6	few	NA	CASSFGGSNQPQHF	TGTGCCAGCAGTTTCGGTGGAAGCAATCAGCCCCAGCATTTT
TRBJ2-2	15	TRBV3-1	NA	TRBD1	CASSPDRVNTGELFF	TGTGCCAGCAGCCCAGACAGGGTTAACACCGGGGAGCTGTTTTTT
TRBJ2-3	16	TRBV4-3	NA	NA	CASSQDFAGYTDTQYF	TGCGCCAGCAGCCAAGATTTCGCGGGATACACAGATACGCAGTATTTT
TRBJ2-1	14	TRBV20-1	NA	TRBD2	CSAGGLGSYNEQFF	TGCAGTGCAGGGGGACTAGGTTCCTACAATGAGCAGTTCTTC